This T cell receptor (beta chain) was sequenced during a study of Tregs in tolerant kidney transplant recipients. Sequenced by immunoSEQ multiplex PCR; TCRdb stores in-frame clones only, minus some. The sample includes 92,000 or so clones, over 85% of them seen just once. Germline V CDR1 and CDR2: SGHTA, FQGNSA. There are 13 residues in the CDR3. The V gene lost 3 bases and the J gene lost 3 bases, with 8 bases spanning the gap. A remark on this clone: No antigen is known for it.

Study-level points and caveats: The most relevant donor-specific Treg TCRbeta repertoire apparently came from expansion with activated donor B cells.

Sequenced sample: CD8+ T cells from blood. The gene calls are TRBV7-2 and TRBJ2-5; the D is unclear. The origin of this receptor is a human donor in good health. The DNA of the CDR3 is TGTGCCAGCAGCTTCGACCTGGAAGAGACCCAGTACTTC. Protein sequence: CASSFDLEETQYF.